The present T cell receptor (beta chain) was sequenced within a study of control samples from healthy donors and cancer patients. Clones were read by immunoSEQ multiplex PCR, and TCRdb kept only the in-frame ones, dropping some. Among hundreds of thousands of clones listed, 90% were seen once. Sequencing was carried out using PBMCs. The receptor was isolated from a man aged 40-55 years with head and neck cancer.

The CDR3 spells CAISEAASSYEQYF. CDR3 in DNA: TGTGCCATCAGTGAGGCAGCGAGCTCCTACGAGCAGTACTTC. The chain combines TRBV10-3 with TRBJ2-7, with D hard to call. V lost 2 bases and J 0 bases, leaving 8 bases between the germline ends. CDR1 and CDR2 from the germline V gene are ENHRY and SYGVKD. This CDR3 contains 14 residues.